This T cell receptor (beta chain) derives from a study of T cell changes during pregnancy in multiple sclerosis. This CDR3 region has 15 residues. The germline CDR1 and CDR2 sequences are LNHDA and SQIVND (reference sequence). V lost 4 bases to trimming and J lost 5 bases, with 15 bases between them. The assay was immunoSEQ multiplex PCR, and TCRdb's table has in-frame clones only and misses some. The data contain some 51,000 clones, under 95% of them singletons. This specimen consisted of CD4+ T cells from peripheral blood mononuclear cells, obtained in the second trimester of pregnancy. The rearrangement links TRBV19 to TRBJ1-5; TRBD1 might be the D (5 bases). The receptor was isolated from a female donor with multiple sclerosis, enrolled in a pregnancy study. CDR3 sequence: CASSRFDSVYQPQHF. The CDR3 DNA sequence: TGTGCCAGTAGTAGGTTCGACAGCGTATATCAGCCCCAGCATTTT.